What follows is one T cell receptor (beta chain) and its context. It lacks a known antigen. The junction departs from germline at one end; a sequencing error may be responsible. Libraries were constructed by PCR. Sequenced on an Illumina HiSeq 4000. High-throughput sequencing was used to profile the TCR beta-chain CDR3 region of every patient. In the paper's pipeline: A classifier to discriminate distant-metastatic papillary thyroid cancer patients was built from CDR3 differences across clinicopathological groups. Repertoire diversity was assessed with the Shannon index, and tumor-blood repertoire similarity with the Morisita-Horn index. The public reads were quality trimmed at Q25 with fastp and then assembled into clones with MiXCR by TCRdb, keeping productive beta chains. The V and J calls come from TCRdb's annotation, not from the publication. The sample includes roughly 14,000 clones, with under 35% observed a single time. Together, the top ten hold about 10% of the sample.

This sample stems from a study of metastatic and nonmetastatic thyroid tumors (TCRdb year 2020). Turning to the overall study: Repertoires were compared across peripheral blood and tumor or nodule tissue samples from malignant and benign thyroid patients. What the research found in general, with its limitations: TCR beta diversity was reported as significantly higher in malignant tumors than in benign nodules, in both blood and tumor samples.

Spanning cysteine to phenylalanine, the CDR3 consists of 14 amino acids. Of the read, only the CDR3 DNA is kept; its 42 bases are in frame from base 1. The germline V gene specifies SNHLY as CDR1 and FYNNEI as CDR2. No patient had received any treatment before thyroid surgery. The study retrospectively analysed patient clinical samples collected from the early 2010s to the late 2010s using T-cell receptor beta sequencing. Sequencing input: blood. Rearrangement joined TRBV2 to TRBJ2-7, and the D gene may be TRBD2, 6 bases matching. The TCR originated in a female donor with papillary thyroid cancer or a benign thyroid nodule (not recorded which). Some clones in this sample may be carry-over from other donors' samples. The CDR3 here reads CASLSAGAIGEEYF. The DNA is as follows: TGTGCCAGCCTTTCAGCGGGCGCAATTGGCGAGGAGTACTTC.